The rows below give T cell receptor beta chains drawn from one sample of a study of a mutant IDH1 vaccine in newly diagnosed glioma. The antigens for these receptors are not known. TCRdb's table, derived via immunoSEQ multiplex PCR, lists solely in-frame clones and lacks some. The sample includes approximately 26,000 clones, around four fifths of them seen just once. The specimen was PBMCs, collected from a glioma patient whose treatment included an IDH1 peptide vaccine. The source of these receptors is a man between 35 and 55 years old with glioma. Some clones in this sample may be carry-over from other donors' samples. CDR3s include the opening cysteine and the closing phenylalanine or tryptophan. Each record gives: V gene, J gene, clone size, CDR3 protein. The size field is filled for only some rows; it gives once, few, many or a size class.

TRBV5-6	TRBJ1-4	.	CASSFVGATNEKLFF
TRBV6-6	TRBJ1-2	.	CATRTGVGGYTF
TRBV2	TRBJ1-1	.	CASVMGTGGMNTEAFF
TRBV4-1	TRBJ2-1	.	CASSHSGGDNEQFF
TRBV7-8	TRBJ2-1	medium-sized	CASSLQLAGGYNEQFF
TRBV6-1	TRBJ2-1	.	CASTRKNNEQFF
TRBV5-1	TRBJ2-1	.	CASSLSNPYNEQFF
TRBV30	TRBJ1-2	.	CAWDVVGGVGYTF
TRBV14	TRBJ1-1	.	CASSQGTEAFF
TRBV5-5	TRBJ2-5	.	CASSPSSGAETQYF
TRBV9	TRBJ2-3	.	CASSGGRGSTDTQYF
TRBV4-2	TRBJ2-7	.	CASSQDSGYEQYF
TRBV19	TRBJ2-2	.	CAPHMRAILRGAVF
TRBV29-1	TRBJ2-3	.	CSVDPDGQGDTQYF
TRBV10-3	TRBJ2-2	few	CAIRGNVRGNGELFF
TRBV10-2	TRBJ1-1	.	CASSERGSTEAFF
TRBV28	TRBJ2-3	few	CASSLAGGLSTQYF
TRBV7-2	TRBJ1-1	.	CASSLGDFLLSTEAFF
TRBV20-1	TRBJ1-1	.	CSEDMNTEAFF
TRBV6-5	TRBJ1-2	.	CASKGGTYGYTF
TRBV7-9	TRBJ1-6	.	CASRQGGSPLHF
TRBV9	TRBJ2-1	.	CASSFASGGAGYNEQFF
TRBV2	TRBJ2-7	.	CASGATAYEQYF
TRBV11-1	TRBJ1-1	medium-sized	CASSLSGTEDTEAFF
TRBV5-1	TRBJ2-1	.	CASSLGDLEQFF
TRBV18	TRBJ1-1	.	CASSPGHNARSVNTEAFF
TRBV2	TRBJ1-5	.	CASSVSDQPQHF
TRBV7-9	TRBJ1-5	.	CASSWTADQPQHF
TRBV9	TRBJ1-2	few	CASSLAGGPITF
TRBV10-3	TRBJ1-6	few	CASLKGQGIDNSPLHF
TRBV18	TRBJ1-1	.	CASSPGGGHTEAFF
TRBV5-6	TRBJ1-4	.	CASSFGGAEKLFF
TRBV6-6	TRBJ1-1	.	CASSHPGLKSNTEAFF
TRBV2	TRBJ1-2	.	CASIFATGVGGYTF
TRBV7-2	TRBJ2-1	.	CASSEGLAVDEQFF
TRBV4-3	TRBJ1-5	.	CASSQDRGGGQPQHF
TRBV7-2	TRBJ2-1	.	CACSGSSYNEQFF
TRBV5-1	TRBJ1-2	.	CASSWNHRSNYGYTF
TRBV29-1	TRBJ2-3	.	CSVNGGGTDTQYF
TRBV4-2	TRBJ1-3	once	CASSQGALVGQGNTIYF
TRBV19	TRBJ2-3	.	CASSEDRASTDTQYF
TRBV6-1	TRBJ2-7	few	CASSESPLVAGATYEQYF
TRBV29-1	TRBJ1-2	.	CTLGGAWGYTF
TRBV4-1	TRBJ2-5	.	CASSQGTGVQETQYF
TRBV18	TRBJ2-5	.	CASSPTGNRGRETQYF
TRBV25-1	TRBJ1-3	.	CASSEWADGNTIYF
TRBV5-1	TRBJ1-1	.	CASSSRRTGGNTEAFF
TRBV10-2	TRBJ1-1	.	CASSEPDRNSRAEAFF
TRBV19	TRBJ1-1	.	CASSPGLNTEAFF
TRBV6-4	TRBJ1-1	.	CASSAGQANTEAFF
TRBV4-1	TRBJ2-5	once	CASSRNSGAGETQYF
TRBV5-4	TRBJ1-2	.	CASSLDRGGGYTF
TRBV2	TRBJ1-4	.	CASSRARVAEKLFF
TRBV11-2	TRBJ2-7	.	CASSLAGQYEQYF
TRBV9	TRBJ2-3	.	CASSVVSSVLDTQYF
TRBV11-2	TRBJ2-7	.	CASSQRGPPYEQYF
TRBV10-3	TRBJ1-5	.	CAISESGEGNSNQPQHF
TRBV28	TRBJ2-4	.	CASSLVGDGTIQYF
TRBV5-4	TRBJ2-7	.	CASSFTGGKNEQYF
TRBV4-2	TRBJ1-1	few	CASSQDGGGISEAFF